These 11 T cell receptor beta chains share one sample of origin, sequenced in a study of persistence of HIV-infected CD4 T cells. Cells were stimulated with CMV-infected fibroblast lysates at around 9.1 ug/mL. CD40L/CD69 double-negative CD45RO-high memory CD4+ T cells were collected. For these TCRs, the target antigens are not known. Sequencing used immunoSEQ version 4 in survey mode. Libraries were prepared by immunoSEQ multiplex PCR; TCRdb keeps only in-frame clonotypes and omits some of them. The sample has around 28,000 clones, about 80% seen once. Source: CD4+ T cells sorted from PBMCs after roughly 18-hour stimulation, taken from a patient who received antiretroviral therapy. Receptors were obtained from an adult woman with HIV who was CMV-seropositive.

This chain links TRBV24-1 with TRBJ1-1, with D possibly TRBD1 on 6 matching bases. The CDR3 has 11 residues. Germline V lookup: CDR1 KGHDR, CDR2 SFDVKD. Trimming stripped 4 bases from V and 11 bases from J, with 10 bases between. For the CDR3, the DNA is TGTGCCACCAGTGACCAGGGGCGGGCTTTCTTT. It translates to CATSDQGRAFF.

J is TRBJ1-2 and V is TRBV2, with D unresolved. Trimming removed 4 bases at V and 6 bases at J, with 6 bases between. This CDR3 contains 11 residues. In germline, CDR1 is SNHLY, CDR2 FYNNEI. The CDR3 DNA reads TGTGCCAGCAGTGTTGCTGATGGCTACACCTTC. Protein product: CASSVADGYTF. The variable domain in full, completed from reference TRBV2 and TRBJ1-2, reads EPEVTQTPSHQVTQMGQEVILRCVPISNHLYFYWYRQILGQKVEFLVSFYNNEISEKSEIFDDQFSVERPDGSNFTLKIRSTKLEDSAMYFCASSVADGYTFGSGTRLTVV.

This CDR3 is CASSFAGTQGADEQFF. The CDR3 bases are TGCGCCAGCAGCTTTGCGGGGACCCAAGGGGCGGATGAGCAGTTCTTC. The chain combines TRBV5-1 with TRBJ2-1; tentatively, D is TRBD2 (6 bases). CDR3 size: 16 residues. The germline gives CDR1 SGHRS, CDR2 YFSETQ. The ends were cut back, 2 bases at V and 8 bases at J, with 20 bases in the middle. Full variable domain (outside the CDR3, taken from reference TRBV5-1 and TRBJ2-1): KAGVTQTPRYLIKTRGQQVTLSCSPISGHRSVSWYQQTPGQGLQFLFEYFSETQRNKGNFPGRFSGRQFSNSRSEMNVSTLELGDSALYLCASSFAGTQGADEQFFGPGTRLTVL.

The chain has TRBV7-3 and TRBJ2-5, with D unclear. Germline CDR1 SGHTA, CDR2 FQGTGA. This CDR3 is built from 13 residues. V was pared by 5 bases and J by 2 bases, with 9 bases between. In DNA form, the CDR3 reads TGTGCCAGCAGCCCTGCGCGGCAAGAGACCCAGTACTTC. Its protein is CASSPARQETQYF.

The chain links TRBV5-5 to TRBJ2-5; 9 nucleotides match TRBD1. V shed 4 bases, J shed 2 bases, and the junction held 0 bases outside the gene matches. The germline V gene encodes CDR1 SGHKS and CDR2 YYEKEE (reference sequence). CDR3 length equals 13 residues. The CDR3 DNA sequence: TGTGCCAGCAGCGGGACAGGGCAAGAGACCCAGTACTTC. As protein: CASSGTGQETQYF.

J is TRBJ1-2 and V is TRBV9, with D hard to call. CDR1 and CDR2 (germline): SGDLS, YYNGEE. The length of the CDR3 is 14 residues. Trimming pared 4 bases from V and 8 bases from J, leaving 18 bases between. The CDR3 reads CASSTSALRSGYTF. In DNA form, the CDR3 reads TGTGCCAGCAGCACCTCGGCCCTCCGGTCGGGCTACACCTTC.

The V call is TRBV6-5, the J call TRBJ1-4; maybe TRBD1 (6 bases). This CDR3 contains 13 residues. Germline CDR1 reads MNHEY; CDR2 reads SVGAGI. V was pared by 6 bases and J by 11 bases, with 16 bases between. CDR3 nucleotide sequence: TGTGCCAGCAGGGGTGGACAGCCGGGGAAACTGTTTTTT. As protein: CASRGGQPGKLFF.

V is TRBV9 and J is TRBJ2-1; D unresolved. Germline lookup yields CDR1 SGDLS and CDR2 YYNGEE. The CDR3 is 11 residues long. The V end was cut by 2 bases, the J end by 8 bases, with 5 bases between. The CDR3 here is CASSVVDEQFF. In DNA form, the CDR3 reads TGTGCCAGCAGCGTCGTCGATGAGCAGTTCTTC.

The chain recombines TRBV5-1 with TRBJ2-5; D not resolved. Germline V gene sequence: CDR1 SGHRS, CDR2 YFSETQ. V dropped 1 base and J dropped 1 base, with 11 bases sitting between them. CDR3 length: 15 residues. As DNA, the CDR3 is TGCGCCAGCAGCTTGTCAGGCAAACGCCAAGAGACCCAGTACTTC. It codes for CASSLSGKRQETQYF.

CDR3 sequence reads: CASSLQGQTYNSPLHF. CDR3 sequence (DNA): TGTGCCAGCAGCCTACAGGGGCAAACCTATAATTCACCCCTCCACTTT. This rearrangement joins TRBV3-1 (or the pseudogene TRBV3-2) to TRBJ1-6, with 7 positions matching TRBD1. Germline CDR1 LGHDT, CDR2 YNNKEL (reference sequence). The CDR3 consists of 16 residues. The trim removed 4 bases at V and 2 bases at J, leaving 5 bases unmatched.

The V call is TRBV12-3 or TRBV12-4, the J call TRBJ2-2; D remains unclear. The CDR3 is made up of 13 amino acids. Trimming removed 9 bases from V and 1 base from J, with 9 bases in between. CDR3 in amino acids: CASKRWNTGELFF. In nucleotides, the CDR3 is TGTGCCAGTAAGAGATGGAACACCGGGGAGCTGTTTTTT.